One sample yielded the 16 T cell receptor beta chains listed below, sequenced in a study of blood T cell repertoires in COVID-19. Method: immunoSEQ multiplex PCR; TCRdb's copy keeps in-frame clones and lacks some. The data hold some 380,000 clones, with around 91% observed a single time. Sequencing was performed on peripheral blood. The receptors originated from a young man with active or convalescent COVID-19.

As for this clone: The identical CDR3 is also encoded by other nucleotide sequences in the sample. The chain joins TRBV12-3 or TRBV12-4 to TRBJ2-1; 7 positions agree with TRBD1. The CDR3 extends over 12 amino acids. Trimming cost V 6 bases and J 8 bases; bases outside gene matches: 4. CDR3 coding DNA: TGTGCCAGCAGCACACAGGGGTATGAGCAGTTCTTC. Encoded protein: CASSTQGYEQFF.

The genes are TRBV27 and TRBJ2-1, with 12 bases fitting TRBD2. Germline CDR1 MNHEY, CDR2 SMNVEV (reference sequence). This CDR3 has 15 residues. After removal of 6 bases from V and 6 bases from J, the junction contained 6 bases not matched to a gene. CDR3 bases: TGTGCCAGCAGCACTAGGACTAGCGGGACCAATGAGCAGTTCTTC. Its protein product is CASSTRTSGTNEQFF.

The V and J genes are TRBV5-6 and TRBJ1-1, with 7 nucleotides matching TRBD1. The germline gives CDR1 SGHDT, CDR2 YYEEEE. Unmatched junction bases numbered 9, after V lost 4 bases and J lost 3 bases. This CDR3 comprises 15 residues. Here the CDR3 reads CASSPRDSVYTEAFF. In DNA form, the CDR3 reads TGTGCCAGCAGCCCCCGGGACAGCGTCTACACTGAAGCTTTCTTT.

The gene calls are TRBV4-2 and TRBJ2-3; 8 bases map to TRBD1. V dropped 1 base and J dropped 1; count of bases not matched to a gene: 4. The CDR3 extends over 16 amino acids. Germline V CDR1 and CDR2: LGHNA, YNFKEQ. Written as DNA, the CDR3 is TGTGCCAGCAGCCAAGGTCCGGGACAGGGCACAGATACGCAGTATTTT. This translates into CASSQGPGQGTDTQYF.

This chain uses TRBV28 with TRBJ1-3; tentative D call: TRBD1 (6 bases). The V end lost 3 bases, the J end lost 7 bases, and 19 bases lay between the germline ends. Germline V lookup: CDR1 MDHEN, CDR2 SYDVKM. This CDR3 comprises 16 residues. The CDR3 protein is CASSFGGARYTNTIYF. The CDR3 bases are TGTGCCAGCAGTTTCGGGGGGGCGCGATATACGAACACCATATATTTT. The variable domain in full, with the rest retrieved from reference TRBV28 and TRBJ1-3, is DVKVTQSSRYLVKRTGEKVFLECVQDMDHENMFWYRQDPGLGLRLIYFSYDVKMKEKGDIPEGYSVSREKKERFSLILESASTNQTSMYLCASSFGGARYTNTIYFGEGSWLTVV.

In this sample, this clone turned up a few times. This sequence joins TRBV5-6 and TRBJ1-1; no clear D gene. The V and J ends lost 4 bases and 4 bases respectively, with 23 bases between them. The CDR3 is 17 amino acids. Germline CDR1 SGHDT, CDR2 YYEEEE. CDR3 DNA: TGTGCCAGCAGCATAACGTCCGGACTAACGTGGGGCACTGAAGCTTTCTTT. Translating it yields CASSITSGLTWGTEAFF.

The chain carries TRBV3-1 (or the pseudogene TRBV3-2) and TRBJ1-6, with 8 bases that match TRBD1. The CDR3 runs 16 residues. J was trimmed by 7 bases and V by 5 bases; bases with no gene match: 10. Germline CDR1 reads LGHDT; CDR2 reads YNNKEL (reference sequence). The CDR3 sequence: CASSNRTGWGNSPLHF. The CDR3 DNA is TGTGCCAGCAGCAACCGGACAGGGTGGGGAAATTCACCCCTCCACTTT.

This sequence joins TRBV5-8 and TRBJ2-2; weak D call: TRBD1 (5 bases). Germline-derived CDR1 and CDR2 are SGHTS and YDEGEE. The CDR3 has 16 residues. V lost 2 bases, J lost 0 bases, and 11 bases lay in between. The CDR3 nucleotides read TGTGCCAGCAGCTTTCAGGTCAGGGCGAACACCGGGGAGCTGTTTTTT. It codes for CASSFQVRANTGELFF. Full variable domain (rest looked up from reference TRBV5-8 and TRBJ2-2): EAGVTQSPTHLIKTRGQQATLRCSPISGHTSVYWYQQALGLGLQFLLWYDEGEERNRGNFPPRFSGRQFPNYSSELNVNALELEDSALYLCASSFQVRANTGELFFGEGSRLTVL.

This chain joins TRBV5-1 and TRBJ1-2; no clear D gene. Trimming pared 0 bases from V and 3 bases from J, leaving 9 bases between. The CDR3 has 14 amino acids. Germline V CDR1 and CDR2: SGHRS, YFSETQ. Written as DNA, the CDR3 is TGCGCCAGCAGCTTGGGGGCCACAGACTATGGCTACACCTTC. This encodes CASSLGATDYGYTF.

This sequence joins TRBV19 and TRBJ2-1; maybe TRBD1 (6 bases). The germline V gene encodes CDR1 LNHDA and CDR2 SQIVND (reference sequence). The V end lost 10 bases, the J end lost 6 bases, and 13 bases lay between the germline ends. The CDR3 runs 12 residues. For the CDR3, the DNA is TGTGCCACCAAAGGACAGAGCAATGAGCAGTTCTTC. Protein: CATKGQSNEQFF.

This chain connects TRBV7-9 to TRBJ1-2; D might be TRBD1 (5 bases). The CDR3 extends over 13 amino acids. Trimming took off 3 bases at V and 4 bases at J, with 9 bases between the two ends. The germline V gene encodes CDR1 SEHNR and CDR2 FQNEAQ (reference sequence). The CDR3 sequence is CASSLGLTYGYTF. CDR3 in DNA: TGTGCCAGCAGCTTGGGGCTGACCTATGGCTACACCTTC.

The chain joins TRBV5-6 to TRBJ1-5; 7 bases line up with TRBD1. V shed 1 base, J shed 8 bases, and the junction held 12 bases outside the gene matches. The CDR3 runs 16 residues. From germline, CDR1 is SGHDT and CDR2 YYEEEE. CDR3 sequence reads: CASSLMTGLGVKPQHF. CDR3 coding DNA: TGTGCCAGCAGCTTGATGACAGGGCTCGGGGTGAAGCCCCAGCATTTT.

Only one count was recorded for this clone. V usage is TRBV4-3 and J usage is TRBJ1-3; TRBD1 aligns across 7 bases. This CDR3 region has 15 residues. CDR1 and CDR2 from the germline V gene are LGHNA and YSLEER. V gave up 0 bases and J gave up 3 bases; unmatched junction bases: 2. Here the CDR3 reads CASSQDRGFGNTIYF. Written as DNA, the CDR3 is TGCGCCAGCAGCCAAGACAGGGGGTTTGGAAACACCATATATTTT.

The chain is built from TRBV7-9 and TRBJ1-6, with D possibly TRBD1 on 5 matching bases. CDR1 SEHNR and CDR2 FQNEAQ come from the germline V gene (reference sequence). The V and J ends lost 1 base and 4 bases respectively, with 8 bases between them. This CDR3 comprises 15 residues. The chain's CDR3 is CASSLEPGYNSPLHF. In DNA, the CDR3 is TGTGCCAGCAGCTTAGAGCCAGGGTATAATTCACCCCTCCACTTT.

This clone has a single count. V and J are TRBV5-1 and TRBJ2-2; 7 bases are a match to TRBD1. The length of the CDR3 is 16 residues. The germline gives CDR1 SGHRS, CDR2 YFSETQ. The V gene end was trimmed by 5 bases and the J gene end by 0 bases; junction bases not matched to a gene: 7. The CDR3 protein is CASRIRQGANTGELFF. The CDR3 DNA is TGCGCCAGCAGGATTCGACAGGGAGCGAACACCGGGGAGCTGTTTTTT. The full variable domain, with the rest looked up from reference TRBV5-1 and TRBJ2-2, is KAGVTQTPRYLIKTRGQQVTLSCSPISGHRSVSWYQQTPGQGLQFLFEYFSETQRNKGNFPGRFSGRQFSNSRSEMNVSTLELGDSALYLCASRIRQGANTGELFFGEGSRLTVL.

The chain has TRBV2 and TRBJ2-7, with D unresolved. The CDR3 loop spans 15 amino acids. Per the germline V gene, CDR1 is SNHLY and CDR2 is FYNNEI. Trimming removed 2 bases at V and 3 bases at J, with 14 bases between. The CDR3 DNA reads TGTGCCAGCAGTGAATCCACTGGGCCGAACTACGAGCAGTACTTC. Translating it yields CASSESTGPNYEQYF.